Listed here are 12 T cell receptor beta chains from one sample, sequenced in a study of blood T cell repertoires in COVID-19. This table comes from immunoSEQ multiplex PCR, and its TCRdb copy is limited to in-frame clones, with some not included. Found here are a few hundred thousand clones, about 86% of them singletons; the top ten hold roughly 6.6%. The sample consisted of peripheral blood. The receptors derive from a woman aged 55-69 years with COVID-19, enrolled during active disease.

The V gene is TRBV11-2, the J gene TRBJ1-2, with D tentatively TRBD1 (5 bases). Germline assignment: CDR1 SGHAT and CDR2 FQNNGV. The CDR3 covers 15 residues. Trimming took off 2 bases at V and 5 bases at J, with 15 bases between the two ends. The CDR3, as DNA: TGTGCCAGCAGCTTACTCGGGGGGTTCTCGTATGGCTACACCTTC. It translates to CASSLLGGFSYGYTF. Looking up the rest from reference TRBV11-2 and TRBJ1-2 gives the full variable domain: EAGVAQSPRYKIIEKRQSVAFWCNPISGHATLYWYQQILGQGPKLLIQFQNNGVVDDSQLPKDRFSAERLKGVDSTLKIQPAKLEDSAVYLCASSLLGGFSYGYTFGSGTRLTVV.

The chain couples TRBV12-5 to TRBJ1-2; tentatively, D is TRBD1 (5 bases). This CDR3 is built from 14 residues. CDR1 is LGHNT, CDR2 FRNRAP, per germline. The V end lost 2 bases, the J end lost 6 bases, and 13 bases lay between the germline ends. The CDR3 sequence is CASGLPPGSDGYTF. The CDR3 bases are TGTGCTAGTGGTTTGCCCCCAGGGTCGGATGGCTACACCTTC.

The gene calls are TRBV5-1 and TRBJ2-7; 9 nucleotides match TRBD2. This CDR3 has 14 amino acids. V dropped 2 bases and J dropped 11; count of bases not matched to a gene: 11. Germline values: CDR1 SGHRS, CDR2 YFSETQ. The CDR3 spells CASSFSVAGDVEYF. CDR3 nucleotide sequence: TGCGCCAGCAGCTTTAGTGTAGCGGGGGACGTGGAGTACTTC.

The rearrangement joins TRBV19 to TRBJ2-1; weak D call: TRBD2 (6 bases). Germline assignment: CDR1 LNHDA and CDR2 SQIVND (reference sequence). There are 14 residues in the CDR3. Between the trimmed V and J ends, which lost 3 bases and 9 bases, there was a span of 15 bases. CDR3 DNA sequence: TGTGCCAGTAGTATTACTAGCATTAGCGGTGAGCAGTTCTTC. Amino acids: CASSITSISGEQFF.

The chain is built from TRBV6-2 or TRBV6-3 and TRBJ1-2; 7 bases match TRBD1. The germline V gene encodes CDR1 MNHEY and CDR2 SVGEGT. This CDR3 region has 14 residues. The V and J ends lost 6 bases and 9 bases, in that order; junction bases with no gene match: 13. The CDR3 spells CASSFRTGPRSYTF. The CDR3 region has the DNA TGTGCCAGCAGCTTCAGGACAGGTCCACGGAGCTACACCTTC.

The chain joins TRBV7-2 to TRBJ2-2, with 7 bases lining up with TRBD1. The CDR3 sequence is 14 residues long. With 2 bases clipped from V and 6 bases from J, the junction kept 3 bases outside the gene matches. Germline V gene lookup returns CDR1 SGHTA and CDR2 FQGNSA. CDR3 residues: CASSLRQGAGELFF. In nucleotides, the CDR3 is TGTGCCAGCAGCTTAAGACAGGGTGCCGGGGAGCTGTTTTTT.

CDR3 sequence: CATSEPGLYNEQFF. The CDR3 DNA reads TGTGCCACCAGTGAACCGGGACTATACAATGAGCAGTTCTTC. The chain employs TRBV24-1 and TRBJ2-1, with TRBD2 identical over 7 bases. The V segment lost 4 bases and the J segment 4 bases; nucleotides outside the gene matches: 3. CDR3 length equals 14 residues. Germline V gives CDR1 KGHDR, CDR2 SFDVKD.

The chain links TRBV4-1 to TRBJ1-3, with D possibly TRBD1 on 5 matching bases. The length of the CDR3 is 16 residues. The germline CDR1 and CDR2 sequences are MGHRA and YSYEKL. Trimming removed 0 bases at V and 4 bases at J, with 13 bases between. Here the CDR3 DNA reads TGCGCCAGCAGCCAAGAAGTACGGACAAAAGGAAACACCATATATTTT. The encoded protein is CASSQEVRTKGNTIYF.

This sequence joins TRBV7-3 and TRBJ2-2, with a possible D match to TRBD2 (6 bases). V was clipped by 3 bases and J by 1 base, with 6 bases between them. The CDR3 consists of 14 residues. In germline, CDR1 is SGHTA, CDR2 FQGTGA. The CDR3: CASSFGRNTGELFF. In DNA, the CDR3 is TGTGCCAGCAGCTTCGGGAGGAACACCGGGGAGCTGTTTTTT.

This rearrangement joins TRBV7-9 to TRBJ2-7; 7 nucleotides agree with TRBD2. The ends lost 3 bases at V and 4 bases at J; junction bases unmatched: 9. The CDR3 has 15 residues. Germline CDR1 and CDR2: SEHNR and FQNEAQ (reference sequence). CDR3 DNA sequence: TGTGCCAGCAGCTTTCCCTCGGGAGGTCTGTACGAGCAGTACTTC. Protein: CASSFPSGGLYEQYF. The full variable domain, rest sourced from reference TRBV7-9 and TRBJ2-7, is DTGVSQNPRHKITKRGQNVTFRCDPISEHNRLYWYRQTLGQGPEFLTYFQNEAQLEKSRLLSDRFSAERPKGSFSTLEIQRTEQGDSAMYLCASSFPSGGLYEQYFGPGTRLTVT.

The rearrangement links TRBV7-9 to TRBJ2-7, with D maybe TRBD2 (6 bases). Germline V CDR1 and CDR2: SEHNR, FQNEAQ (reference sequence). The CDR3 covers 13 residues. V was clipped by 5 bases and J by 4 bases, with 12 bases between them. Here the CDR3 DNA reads TGTGCCAGCAGCGTACGGGACTCTTACGAGCAGTACTTC. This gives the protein CASSVRDSYEQYF. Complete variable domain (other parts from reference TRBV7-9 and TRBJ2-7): DTGVSQNPRHKITKRGQNVTFRCDPISEHNRLYWYRQTLGQGPEFLTYFQNEAQLEKSRLLSDRFSAERPKGSFSTLEIQRTEQGDSAMYLCASSVRDSYEQYFGPGTRLTVT.

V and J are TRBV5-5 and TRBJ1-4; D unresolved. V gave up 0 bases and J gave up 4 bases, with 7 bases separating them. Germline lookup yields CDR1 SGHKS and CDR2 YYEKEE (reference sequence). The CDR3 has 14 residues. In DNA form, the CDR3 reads TGTGCCAGCAGCTTGGGTACGGGTAATGAAAAACTGTTTTTT. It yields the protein CASSLGTGNEKLFF. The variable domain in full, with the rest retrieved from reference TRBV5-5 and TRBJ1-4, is DAGVTQSPTHLIKTRGQQVTLRCSPISGHKSVSWYQQVLGQGPQFIFQYYEKEERGRGNFPDRFSARQFPNYSSELNVNALLLGDSALYLCASSLGTGNEKLFFGSGTQLSVL.